One and the same sample provided the 10 T cell receptor beta chains below, sequenced in a study of T cells in Graves' hyperthyroidism and ophthalmopathy. What was amplified from RNA transcripts were TCR beta CDR3 regions. A first-round RT-PCR of the TCR CDR3 used the HTBI primer set. TCRdb reprocessed the multiplex PCR reads with MiXCR, giving one entry per CDR3 protein. The sample lists approximately 400,000 distinct CDR3 sequences, 15% to 19% seen once, with roughly 26% in the top ten. Sequencing input: blood. These receptors all stem from a woman between 18 and 30 years old with Graves' hyperthyroidism that later progressed to Graves' ophthalmopathy.

This clonotype was counted ten times or more. V usage is TRBV5-5 and J usage is TRBJ2-3; perhaps TRBD1 as D (6 bases). Trimming left V 3 bases short and J 0 bases short, with 14 bases between. This CDR3 is 16 amino acids long. Germline V lookup: CDR1 SGHKS, CDR2 YYEKEE (reference sequence). This chain's CDR3 is CASSSVGTLSTDTQYF. DNA for the CDR3: TGTGCCAGCAGCTCCGTGGGGACACTCAGCACAGATACGCAGTATTTT.

This clonotype has a handful of counts. The chain uses TRBV12-3 or TRBV12-4 and TRBJ2-7, with TRBD2 identical over 7 bases. CDR3 length: 15 residues. Trimming at V came to 3 bases and at J to 4 bases, leaving 9 bases not matched to a gene. CDR3 in amino acids: CASSFFLGEGYEQYF. The CDR3 nucleotides are TGTGCCAGCAGTTTCTTCCTGGGGGAGGGGTACGAGCAGTACTTC.

Many counts were recorded for this clonotype. The gene calls are TRBV7-8 and TRBJ2-2; D may be TRBD1 (5 bases). Trimming removed 2 bases from V and 1 base from J, with 5 bases in between. The CDR3 spans 14 residues. Germline V CDR1 and CDR2: SGHVS, FQNEAQ. This CDR3 is CASSLQGNTGELFF. The CDR3 DNA is TGTGCCAGCAGCTTACAGGGGAACACCGGGGAGCTGTTTTTT.

In this sample, this clonotype turned up once. An end of the junction does not agree with germline; a read error may underlie this. V is TRBV11-2 and J is TRBJ2-4, with TRBD2 matching over 8 bases. The CDR3 sequence is 14 residues long. Germline-derived CDR1 and CDR2 are SGHAT and FQNNGV. The CDR3 protein is CASRLAGPGNIQYF. In DNA form, the CDR3 reads TGTGCCAGCAGGTTAGCGGGACCGGGAAACATTCAGTACTTC.

This rearrangement joins TRBV18 to TRBJ1-6, with 9 bases that match TRBD1. V lost 2 bases to trimming and J lost 7 bases; unmatched junction nucleotides: 6. Germline CDR1 and CDR2: KGHSH and LQKENI. The CDR3 length is 16 residues. This chain's CDR3 is CASSPVGQGGNSPLHF. For the CDR3, the DNA is TGTGCCAGCTCACCAGTGGGACAGGGAGGCAATTCACCCCTCCACTTT.

A note on this clonotype: A much larger clone sits a single nucleotide away, making a read error possible. The CDR3 loop reads CASRSLPGTEVFF. The CDR3 bases are TGTGCCAGCAGGAGCCTCCCTGGCACTGAAGTTTTCTTT. The V call is TRBV27, the J call TRBJ1-1; unclear D gene. The CDR3 is 13 amino acids. CDR1 and CDR2 (germline): MNHEY, SMNVEV (reference sequence).

This clonotype appeared a few times. The gene calls are TRBV6-2 or TRBV6-3 and TRBJ1-6, with D unclear. V lost 5 bases and J lost 2, with 7 bases in between. CDR3 size: 14 residues. Per the germline V gene, CDR1 is MNHEY and CDR2 is SVGEGT. CDR3 nucleotide sequence: TGTGCCAGCAGTCCCTCGCCCTATAATTCACCCCTCCACTTT. This gives the protein CASSPSPYNSPLHF.

This clonotype was detected ten times or more. V is TRBV12-3 or TRBV12-4 and J is TRBJ2-3; the D is unclear. CDR3 size: 12 residues. Deletions cut 3 bases from V and 5 bases from J, with 6 bases between. CDR3 sequence: CASSFYGDTQYF. DNA for the CDR3: TGTGCCAGCAGTTTCTATGGAGATACGCAGTATTTT.

The genes are TRBV20-1 and TRBJ1-2, with no clear D. Germline V gene lookup returns CDR1 DFQATT and CDR2 SNEGSKA (reference sequence). The CDR3 extends over 13 amino acids. V was trimmed by 0 bases and J by 2 bases, leaving 7 bases between them. CDR3 amino acids: CSAREELNYGYTF. The CDR3, as DNA: TGCAGTGCTAGAGAGGAACTAAACTATGGCTACACCTTC.

Ten or more counts support this clonotype. The chain has TRBV7-2 and TRBJ2-5; TRBD2 aligns across 12 bases. The CDR3 loop spans 15 amino acids. Germline CDR1 reads SGHTA; CDR2 reads FQGNSA. V dropped 3 bases and J dropped 4; count of bases not matched to a gene: 3. The CDR3 reads CASSLTSGSGETQYF. The CDR3 nucleotides read TGTGCCAGCAGCTTGACTAGCGGGAGTGGAGAGACCCAGTACTTC.